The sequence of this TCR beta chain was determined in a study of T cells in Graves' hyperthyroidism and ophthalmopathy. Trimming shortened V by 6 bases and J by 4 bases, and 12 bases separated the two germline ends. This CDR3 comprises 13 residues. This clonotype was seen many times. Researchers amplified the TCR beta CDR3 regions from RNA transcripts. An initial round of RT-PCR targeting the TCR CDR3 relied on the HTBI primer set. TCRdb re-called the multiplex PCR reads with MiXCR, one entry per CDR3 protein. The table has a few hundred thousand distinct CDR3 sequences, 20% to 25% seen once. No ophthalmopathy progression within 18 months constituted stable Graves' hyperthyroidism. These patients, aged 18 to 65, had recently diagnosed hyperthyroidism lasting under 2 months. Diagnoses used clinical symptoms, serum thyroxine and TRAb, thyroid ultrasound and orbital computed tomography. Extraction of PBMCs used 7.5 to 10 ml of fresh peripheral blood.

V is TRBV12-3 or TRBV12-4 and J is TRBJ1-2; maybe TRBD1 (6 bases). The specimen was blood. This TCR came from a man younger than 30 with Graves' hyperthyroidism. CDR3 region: CASSTGAVYGYTF. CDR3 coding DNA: TGTGCCAGCAGCACGGGGGCGGTCTATGGCTACACCTTC.